Each of the 26 T cell receptor beta chains below was sequenced from the same sample in a study of long-term antiretroviral therapy in people with HIV. Samples were assayed with immunoSEQ v3.0 at survey level. The data were produced by immunoSEQ multiplex PCR, yet TCRdb's version contains in-frame clones alone and is incomplete. The table includes about 19,000 clones, 80% detected once. The specimen comprised unsorted PBMCs, sampled 0.2 years after starting antiretroviral therapy. Receptors originate from a woman aged 40 to 50 with HIV.

This chain links TRBV29-1 with TRBJ1-3, with D hard to call. V shed 5 bases and J shed 6 bases, with 11 bases lying between them. This CDR3 has 12 residues. Germline V gene sequence: CDR1 SQVTM, CDR2 ANQGSEA. CDR3 in DNA: TGCAGCGTTCGTTCTCCCACAAACACCATATATTTT. Its protein product is CSVRSPTNTIYF.

This chain uses TRBV14 with TRBJ2-4; D gene uncertain. V was trimmed by 0 bases and J by 9 bases, leaving 9 bases between them. Germline CDR1 SGHDN, CDR2 FVKESK. The CDR3 has 13 amino acids. CDR3 sequence reads: CASSQDGRAIQYF. CDR3 in DNA: TGTGCCAGCAGCCAAGATGGTAGGGCCATTCAGTACTTC. Full variable domain (rest looked up from reference TRBV14 and TRBJ2-4): EAGVTQFPSHSVIEKGQTVTLRCDPISGHDNLYWYRRVMGKEIKFLLHFVKESKQDESGMPNNRFLAERTGGTYSTLKVQPAELEDSGVYFCASSQDGRAIQYFGAGTRLSVL.

The V call is TRBV25-1, the J call TRBJ2-5; 9 bases line up with TRBD1. CDR1 is MGHDK and CDR2 is SYGVNS in the germline V gene. Unmatched junction bases numbered 6, after V lost 1 base and J lost 3 bases. CDR3 size: 16 residues. The CDR3 nucleotides read TGTGCCAGCAGTGAATGGGGACAGGGAGGCGAAGAGACCCAGTACTTC. Protein product: CASSEWGQGGEETQYF.

V is TRBV29-1 and J is TRBJ1-1, with 12 nucleotides matching TRBD1. Germline-derived CDR1 and CDR2 are SQVTM and ANQGSEA. This CDR3 comprises 18 residues. V shed 1 base, J shed 0 bases, and the junction held 9 bases outside the gene matches. CDR3 in amino acids: CSVEGSGQGATMNTEAFF. In DNA, the CDR3 is TGCAGCGTTGAAGGCTCGGGACAGGGGGCGACCATGAACACTGAAGCTTTCTTT.

V and J are TRBV20-1 and TRBJ2-5; D ambiguous. The CDR3 runs 11 residues. Trimming took off 1 base at V and 6 bases at J, with 6 bases between the two ends. Germline CDR1 DFQATT, CDR2 SNEGSKA (reference sequence). The CDR3 here is CSARGPKTQYF. The CDR3 bases are TGCAGTGCTAGAGGCCCAAAGACCCAGTACTTC.

This clone was seen a single time. The chain uses TRBV11-3 and TRBJ2-3, with TRBD1 matching 10 bases. The CDR3 has 15 amino acids. CDR1 and CDR2 from the germline V gene are SGHNT and YENEEA. V dropped 5 bases and J dropped 5; count of bases not matched to a gene: 7. CDR3 coding DNA: TGTGCCAGCAGCAGGGACAGGGGATTCCGAGATACGCAGTATTTT. Protein: CASSRDRGFRDTQYF.

The V call is TRBV4-1, the J call TRBJ2-7; weak D call: TRBD1 (6 bases). This CDR3 contains 13 residues. The V and J ends lost 3 bases and 6 bases respectively, with 12 bases between them. Germline loops: CDR1 MGHRA, CDR2 YSYEKL. The chain's CDR3 is CASSHHRVGEQYF. The CDR3 region has the DNA TGCGCCAGCAGCCACCACAGGGTGGGCGAGCAGTACTTC.

The J gene is TRBJ2-2, the V gene TRBV7-8, with D possibly matching TRBD2 (6 bases). V lost 1 base and J 7 bases, leaving 16 bases between the germline ends. The CDR3 loop spans 16 amino acids. CDR1 and CDR2 from the germline V gene are SGHVS and FQNEAQ. CDR3 nucleotide sequence: TGTGCCAGCAGCTTAGGTGGAGGGGAAGAAAGCGGGGAGCTGTTTTTT. It encodes CASSLGGGEESGELFF.

This clone was seen only once. This chain connects TRBV18 to TRBJ2-3; D not certain. Germline CDR1 KGHSH, CDR2 LQKENI. Trimming pared 2 bases from V and 5 bases from J, leaving 14 bases between. The CDR3 loop spans 15 amino acids. The CDR3 is CASSPTTPIGDTQYF. CDR3 nucleotide sequence: TGTGCCAGCTCACCAACGACTCCCATAGGAGATACGCAGTATTTT.

The CDR3 DNA sequence: TGTGCCAGCTCACCACCTACTCGTGATGGCTACACCTTC. This sequence encodes CASSPPTRDGYTF. This chain joins TRBV18 and TRBJ1-2; D remains ambiguous. This CDR3 region has 13 residues. V was pared by 0 bases and J by 6 bases, with 8 bases between. Germline assignment: CDR1 KGHSH and CDR2 LQKENI.

This clone was seen only once. The V and J genes are TRBV6-1 and TRBJ1-4; tentative D call: TRBD1 (5 bases). CDR3 length: 11 amino acids. The V gene lost 3 bases and the J gene lost 11 bases, with 7 bases spanning the gap. Looked up from germline, CDR1 is MNHNS and CDR2 is SASEGT. The CDR3 region is CASSEGGKLFF. In nucleotides, the CDR3 is TGTGCCAGCAGTGAGGGGGGGAAACTGTTTTTT.

The chain joins TRBV18 to TRBJ1-4; D possibly corresponds to TRBD1 (5 bases). Deletions cut 1 base from V and 5 bases from J, with 11 bases between. Germline V gene lookup returns CDR1 KGHSH and CDR2 LQKENI. The CDR3 spans 15 residues. The CDR3 DNA reads TGTGCCAGCTCACCACAGGGGACCGAGAATGAAAAACTGTTTTTT. Amino acid sequence: CASSPQGTENEKLFF.

V is TRBV27 and J is TRBJ1-2, with D maybe TRBD1 (6 bases). V was clipped by 4 bases and J by 1 base, with 10 bases between them. The CDR3 totals 14 residues. Germline V CDR1 and CDR2: MNHEY, SMNVEV (reference sequence). The DNA of the CDR3 is TGTGCCAGCAGTTCACAGGGAGGTAACTATGGCTACACCTTC. Translation gives CASSSQGGNYGYTF.

The chain recombines TRBV14 with TRBJ2-5, with 11 nucleotides matching TRBD2. In germline, CDR1 is SGHDN, CDR2 FVKESK. This CDR3 comprises 17 residues. The J segment lost 1 base and the V segment lost 2 bases, leaving 6 bases of the junction unmatched. The DNA for the CDR3 is TGTGCCAGCAGCCAAAGAAAGGGACTAGCGGTCCAAGAGACCCAGTACTTC. It encodes CASSQRKGLAVQETQYF.

A note on this clone: Additional DNA sequences in this sample encode the identical CDR3. This rearrangement joins TRBV5-1 to TRBJ1-1; tentative D call: TRBD1 (6 bases). Germline V gene data show CDR1 as SGHRS and CDR2 as YFSETQ. This CDR3 contains 14 residues. Trimming left V 3 bases short and J 2 bases short, with 11 bases between. CDR3 residues: CASSSRTANTEAFF. CDR3 DNA sequence: TGCGCCAGCAGCTCTAGGACAGCTAACACTGAAGCTTTCTTT.

The V call is TRBV29-1, the J call TRBJ2-7; the match to TRBD1 covers 9 bases. Germline V CDR1 and CDR2: SQVTM, ANQGSEA. V shed 5 bases, J shed 0 bases, and the junction held 8 bases outside the gene matches. CDR3 length: 15 amino acids. CDR3 nucleotide sequence: TGCAGCGTTTTTTACCAGGGACAGGGCTCCTACGAGCAGTACTTC. This gives the protein CSVFYQGQGSYEQYF.

The chain couples TRBV5-1 to TRBJ1-1; D is undetermined. Looked up from germline, CDR1 is SGHRS and CDR2 is YFSETQ. The CDR3 is 13 residues long. Deletions cut 0 bases from V and 4 bases from J, with 7 bases between. For the CDR3, the DNA is TGCGCCAGCAGCTTGGCCGGCACCACTGAAGCTTTCTTT. Protein product: CASSLAGTTEAFF.

J is TRBJ1-5 and V is TRBV4-1, with D perhaps TRBD1 (5 bases). The CDR3 is 15 amino acids. Germline CDR1 is MGHRA and CDR2 is YSYEKL. V shed 1 base and J shed 3 bases, with 10 bases lying between them. CDR3 residues: CASSQGQLSNQPQHF. In DNA form, the CDR3 reads TGCGCCAGCAGCCAAGGACAGCTTTCCAATCAGCCCCAGCATTTT.

The chain carries TRBV11-2 and TRBJ2-5; weak D call: TRBD2 (5 bases). The CDR3 is made up of 14 amino acids. Per germline, CDR1 SGHAT and CDR2 FQNNGV. V shed 5 bases and J shed 1 base, with 11 bases lying between them. The CDR3 protein is CASSGRSGQETQYF. CDR3 bases: TGTGCCAGCAGCGGTCGCAGCGGCCAAGAGACCCAGTACTTC.

The chain carries TRBV29-1 and TRBJ2-1, with D perhaps being TRBD1 or TRBD2 (5 bases each). The germline V and J ends were trimmed by 2 bases and 4 bases, with 12 bases remaining between them. The germline CDR1 and CDR2 sequences are SQVTM and ANQGSEA. The CDR3 sequence is 14 residues long. The CDR3 loop reads CSVEHGDGYNEQFF. The CDR3 nucleotides are TGCAGCGTTGAACACGGGGACGGATACAATGAGCAGTTCTTC.

This clone has just one count. This chain links TRBV18 with TRBJ2-2, with TRBD2 matching over 11 bases. CDR1 is KGHSH, CDR2 LQKENI, per germline. The CDR3 covers 17 residues. The junction had 5 bases not matched to a gene; V was cut back by 3 bases and J by 2 bases. In nucleotides, the CDR3 is TGTGCCAGCTCACCGTCCCTAGCGGGGGGAAACACCGGGGAGCTGTTTTTT. This translates into CASSPSLAGGNTGELFF.

The genes are TRBV7-2 and TRBJ2-5, with unresolved D. Trimming pared 2 bases from V and 5 bases from J, leaving 6 bases between. The CDR3 contains 12 residues. Looked up from germline, CDR1 is SGHTA and CDR2 is FQGNSA. The CDR3 protein is CASSLSRETQYF. The CDR3 nucleotides are TGTGCCAGCAGCTTATCTCGGGAGACCCAGTACTTC.

The chain couples TRBV7-2 to TRBJ2-1, with 7 nucleotides matching TRBD2. Germline-derived CDR1 and CDR2 are SGHTA and FQGNSA. The CDR3 has 14 amino acids. The V gene end was trimmed by 3 bases and the J gene end by 7 bases; junction bases not matched to a gene: 6. CDR3 nucleotide sequence: TGTGCCAGCAGCTTTTCGGGACTAAGAAATGAGCAGTTCTTC. Translating it yields CASSFSGLRNEQFF.

V usage is TRBV10-1 and J usage is TRBJ2-7; 10 bases line up with TRBD1. In germline, CDR1 is WNHNN, CDR2 SYGVQD (reference sequence). The trim removed 6 bases at V and 4 bases at J, leaving 12 bases unmatched. The CDR3 runs to 16 residues. The CDR3 DNA reads TGCGCCAGCAGCTCTAGGGGGACAGGGGTGATTTACGAGCAGTACTTC. This translates into CASSSRGTGVIYEQYF.

The rearrangement uses TRBV5-6 and TRBJ2-1; D ambiguous. Between the trimmed V and J ends, which lost 0 bases and 0 bases, there was a span of 4 bases. CDR3 length equals 14 residues. Germline assignment: CDR1 SGHDT and CDR2 YYEEEE. The CDR3 nucleotides read TGTGCCAGCAGCTTGGGCCGCTCCTACAATGAGCAGTTCTTC. Encoded protein: CASSLGRSYNEQFF.

The V call is TRBV2, the J call TRBJ2-1; TRBD1 agrees at 8 bases. The V gene's germline CDR1 is SNHLY and CDR2 FYNNEI. Trimming at V came to 11 bases and at J to 5 bases, leaving 14 bases not matched to a gene. This CDR3 region has 15 residues. This CDR3 is CAGPPGGDRNNEQFF. The CDR3 nucleotides read TGTGCCGGTCCACCAGGGGGCGACAGAAACAATGAGCAGTTCTTC.